This T cell receptor beta chain was obtained from a study of cytomegalovirus exposure and HLA in healthy donors. Findings and limits, study-wide: The classifier, whose performance was assessed in both the original and validation cohorts, reportedly diagnosed cytomegalovirus status with high specificity and sensitivity. 150 or so TCR beta chains were listed as cytomegalovirus-associated.

Donors likely had unrecorded immune exposures despite being nominally healthy when sampled. In germline, CDR1 is SGHRS, CDR2 YFSETQ. This CDR3 is 16 amino acids long. Trimming at V came to 0 bases and at J to 9 bases, leaving 8 bases not matched to a gene. PCR primers comprised 60 Vbeta and 13 Jbeta primers. Here immunoSEQ multiplex PCR was the method, and the copy in TCRdb shows in-frame clones only, minus some. The sample lists 120,000 or so clones; about 68% were seen once. Note on this clone: What it binds is unknown.

Sequences were obtained from PBMCs. The receptor comes from a man aged 35-49 years in good health and CMV-seropositive. This chain uses TRBV5-1 with TRBJ2-1, with 11 nucleotides matching TRBD1. The CDR3 coding sequence is TGCGCCAGCAGCTTGGCTCCCCGGACAGGGGGCGGTGAGCAGTTCTTC. Translating it yields CASSLAPRTGGGEQFF.